This T cell receptor (beta chain) was identified in a study of blood T cell repertoires in COVID-19. V lost 5 bases and J 6 bases, leaving 14 bases between the germline ends. The CDR3 extends over 13 amino acids. Germline values: CDR1 SGHTA, CDR2 FQGNSA. A single count supports this clone. The table came from immunoSEQ multiplex PCR; TCRdb's copy has only in-frame clones and leaves some out. Of 200,000 to 300,000 clones in the sample, roughly 86% were seen once. The sample consisted of peripheral blood. This receptor was taken from a woman aged 70-85 years with active or convalescent COVID-19. This chain joins TRBV7-2 and TRBJ2-7; a possible D gene is TRBD1 (5 bases). In DNA form, the CDR3 reads TGTGCCAGCAGCAGAGGACATATTCTCGAGCAGTACTTC. Its protein product is CASSRGHILEQYF.